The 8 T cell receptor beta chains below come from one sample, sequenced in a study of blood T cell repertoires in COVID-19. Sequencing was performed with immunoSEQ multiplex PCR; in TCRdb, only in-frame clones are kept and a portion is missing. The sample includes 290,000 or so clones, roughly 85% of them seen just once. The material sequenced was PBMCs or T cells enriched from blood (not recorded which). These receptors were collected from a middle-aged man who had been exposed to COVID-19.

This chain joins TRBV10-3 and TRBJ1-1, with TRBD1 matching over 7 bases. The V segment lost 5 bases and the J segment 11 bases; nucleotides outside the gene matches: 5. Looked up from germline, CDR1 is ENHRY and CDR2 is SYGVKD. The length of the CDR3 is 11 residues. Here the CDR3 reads CAISTGAVAFF. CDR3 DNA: TGTGCCATCAGTACAGGGGCAGTGGCTTTCTTT.

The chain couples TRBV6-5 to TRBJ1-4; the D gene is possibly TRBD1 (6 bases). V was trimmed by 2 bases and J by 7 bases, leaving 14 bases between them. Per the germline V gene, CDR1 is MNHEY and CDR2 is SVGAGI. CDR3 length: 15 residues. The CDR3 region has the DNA TGTGCCAGCAGTTACAGGGGGTCGTTTTCTGAAAAACTGTTTTTT. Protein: CASSYRGSFSEKLFF.

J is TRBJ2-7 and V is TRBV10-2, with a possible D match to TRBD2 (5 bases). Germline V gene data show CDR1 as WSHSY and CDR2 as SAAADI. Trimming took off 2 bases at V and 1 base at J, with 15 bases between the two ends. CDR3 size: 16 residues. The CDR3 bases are TGCGCCAGCAGTGAGGCTGTAGGAGGCAGATCCTACGAGCAGTACTTC. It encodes CASSEAVGGRSYEQYF.

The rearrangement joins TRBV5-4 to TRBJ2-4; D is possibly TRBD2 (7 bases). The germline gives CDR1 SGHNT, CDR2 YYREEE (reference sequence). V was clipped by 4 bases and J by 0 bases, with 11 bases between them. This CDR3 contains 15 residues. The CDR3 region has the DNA TGTGCCAGCAGCACCGGGGGGCTAGCCAAAAACATTCAGTACTTC. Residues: CASSTGGLAKNIQYF.

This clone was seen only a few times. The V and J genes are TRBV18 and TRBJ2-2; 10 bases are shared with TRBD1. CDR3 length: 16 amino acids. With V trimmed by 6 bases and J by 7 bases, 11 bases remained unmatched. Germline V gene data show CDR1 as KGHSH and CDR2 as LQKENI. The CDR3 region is CASSPYPTGGVGELFF. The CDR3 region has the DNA TGTGCCAGCTCGCCCTATCCGACAGGGGGCGTCGGGGAGCTGTTTTTT.

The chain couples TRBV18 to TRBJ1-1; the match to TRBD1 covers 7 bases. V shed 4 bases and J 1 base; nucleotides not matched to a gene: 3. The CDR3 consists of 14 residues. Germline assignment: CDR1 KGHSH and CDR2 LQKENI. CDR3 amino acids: CASSQGQTNTEAFF. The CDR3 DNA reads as TGTGCCAGCTCACAGGGACAGACGAACACTGAAGCTTTCTTT.

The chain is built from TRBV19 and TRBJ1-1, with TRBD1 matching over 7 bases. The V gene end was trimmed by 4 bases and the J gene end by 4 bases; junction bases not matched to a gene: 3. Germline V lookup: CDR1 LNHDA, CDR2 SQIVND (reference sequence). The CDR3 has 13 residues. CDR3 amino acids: CASSTRQGTEAFF. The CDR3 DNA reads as TGTGCCAGTAGTACACGACAGGGCACTGAAGCTTTCTTT.

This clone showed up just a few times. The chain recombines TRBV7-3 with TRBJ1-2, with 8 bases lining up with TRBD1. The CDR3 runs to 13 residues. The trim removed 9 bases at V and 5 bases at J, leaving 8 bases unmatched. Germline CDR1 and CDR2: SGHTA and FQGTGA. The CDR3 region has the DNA TGTGCCAGTGGGACAGGAAGGGCTTATGGCTACACCTTC. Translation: CASGTGRAYGYTF.